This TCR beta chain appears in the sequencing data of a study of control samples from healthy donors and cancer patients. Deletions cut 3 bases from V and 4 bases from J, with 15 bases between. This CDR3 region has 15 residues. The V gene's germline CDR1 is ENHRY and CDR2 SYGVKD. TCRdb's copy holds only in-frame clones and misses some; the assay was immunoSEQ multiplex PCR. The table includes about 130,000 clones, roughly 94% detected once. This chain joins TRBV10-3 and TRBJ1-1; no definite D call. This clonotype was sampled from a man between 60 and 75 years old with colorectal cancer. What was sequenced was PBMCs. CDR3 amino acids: CAISESPRLGTEAFF. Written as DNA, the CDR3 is TGTGCCATCAGTGAATCGCCACGGCTGGGCACTGAAGCTTTCTTT.